Each of the 7 T cell receptor beta chains below was sequenced from the same sample in a study of blood T cell repertoires in COVID-19. The assay was immunoSEQ multiplex PCR, and TCRdb's table has in-frame clones only and misses some. The sample holds some 290,000 clones; around 92% are singletons and the top ten take roughly 10%. Sample: peripheral blood. The receptors were gathered from a woman in her thirties with COVID-19, enrolled during active disease.

The rearrangement links TRBV27 to TRBJ1-2, with D possibly being TRBD1 (5 bases). Germline V lookup: CDR1 MNHEY, CDR2 SMNVEV (reference sequence). This CDR3 is 15 amino acids long. Trimming took off 3 bases at V and 1 base at J, with 12 bases between the two ends. The CDR3: CASSFVTDRNYGYTF. CDR3 nucleotides: TGTGCCAGCAGTTTCGTGACAGACCGTAACTATGGCTACACCTTC.

The chain has TRBV4-1 and TRBJ1-2; D is undetermined. Germline CDR1 reads MGHRA; CDR2 reads YSYEKL. Trimming removed 1 base at V and 2 bases at J, with 11 bases between. This CDR3 contains 15 residues. The CDR3: CASSQGPQANYGYTF. The CDR3 nucleotides are TGCGCCAGCAGCCAAGGACCCCAGGCCAACTATGGCTACACCTTC.

The V call is TRBV5-6, the J call TRBJ1-1, with TRBD1 as a possible D gene (6 bases). CDR1 and CDR2 (germline): SGHDT, YYEEEE. Trimming took off 2 bases at V and 5 bases at J, with 16 bases between the two ends. The CDR3 runs to 15 residues. This CDR3 is CASSFPTGSGTEAFF. CDR3 sequence (DNA): TGTGCCAGCAGCTTCCCGACAGGTTCGGGAACTGAAGCTTTCTTT.

The CDR3 region has the DNA TGTGCCAGCAGCCCGACAGGGGGCTACTATGGCTACACCTTC. Translated: CASSPTGGYYGYTF. The genes are TRBV27 and TRBJ1-2; 10 nucleotides match TRBD1. The trim removed 6 bases at V and 3 bases at J, leaving 4 bases unmatched. The CDR3 runs to 14 residues. In germline, CDR1 is MNHEY, CDR2 SMNVEV (reference sequence).

The genes are TRBV6-5 and TRBJ2-2, with D uncertain. CDR1 is MNHEY, CDR2 SVGAGI, per germline. V lost 10 bases and J lost 4, with 7 bases in between. The CDR3 runs to 11 residues. In DNA form, the CDR3 reads TGTGCCACCTCGGGCACCGGGGAGCTGTTTTTT. Translating it yields CATSGTGELFF.

The rearrangement joins TRBV28 to TRBJ2-7; D is uncertain. Germline CDR1 is MDHEN and CDR2 is SYDVKM. Trimming left V 7 bases short and J 0 bases short, with 4 bases between. The CDR3 totals 11 residues. The CDR3 spells CASTRSYEQYF. The CDR3 DNA is TGTGCCAGCACCCGCTCCTACGAGCAGTACTTC.

The chain links TRBV6-6 to TRBJ1-2; the D gene is possibly TRBD1 (5 bases). Germline assignment: CDR1 MNHNY and CDR2 SVGAGI (reference sequence). The CDR3 covers 13 residues. The V and J ends lost 6 bases and 2 bases respectively, with 10 bases between them. CDR3 sequence: CASRQGRNYGYTF. CDR3 coding DNA: TGTGCCAGCAGGCAGGGCAGGAACTATGGCTACACCTTC.